Detailed here is one T cell receptor beta chain. The antigen is not known. The source of the sample is a study of OX40 agonist ivuxolimab in advanced cancers. Study background: Patients treated during dose escalation were battling hepatocellular carcinoma, melanoma, renal cell or head and neck cancer.

Between the trimmed V and J ends, which lost 2 bases and 0 bases, there was a span of 1 base. Germline V gene data show CDR1 as LGHNA and CDR2 as YNFKEQ. CDR3 size: 12 residues. Repertoires were generated with immunoSEQ multiplex PCR, while TCRdb's copy carries only in-frame clones and drops some. Here the sample spans roughly 43,000 clones, about nine tenths being singletons. Study-level findings and limits: Averaging showed that CD8+ T cells had more expanded clones than CD4+ did. No determination was made of the antigen specificity of the expanded peripheral T cells.

The specimen comprised CD4+ or CD8+ T cells sorted from blood, sampled in a trial of the OX40 agonist ivuxolimab. This sequence joins TRBV4-2 and TRBJ1-1, with D uncertain. The TCR comes from an adult with an advanced solid tumor such as melanoma, head and neck, liver or kidney cancer. The CDR3 region is CASSQLNTEAFF. The CDR3 region has the DNA TGTGCCAGCAGCCAACTGAACACTGAAGCTTTCTTT.